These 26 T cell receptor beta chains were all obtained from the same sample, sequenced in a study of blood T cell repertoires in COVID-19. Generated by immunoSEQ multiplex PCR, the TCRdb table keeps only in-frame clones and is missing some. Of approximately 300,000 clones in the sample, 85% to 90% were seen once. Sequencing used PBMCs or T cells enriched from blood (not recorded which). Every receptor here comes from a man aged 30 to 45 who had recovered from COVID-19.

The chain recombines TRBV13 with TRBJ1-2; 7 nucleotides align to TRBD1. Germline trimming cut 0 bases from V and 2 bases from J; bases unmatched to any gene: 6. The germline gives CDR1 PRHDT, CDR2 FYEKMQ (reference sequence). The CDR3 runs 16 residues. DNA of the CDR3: TGTGCCAGCAGCTTAGGATCGGGACAGCTGAACTATGGCTACACCTTC. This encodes CASSLGSGQLNYGYTF.

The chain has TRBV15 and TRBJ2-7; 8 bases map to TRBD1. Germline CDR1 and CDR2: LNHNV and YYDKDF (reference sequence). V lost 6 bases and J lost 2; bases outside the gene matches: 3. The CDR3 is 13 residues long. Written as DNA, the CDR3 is TGTGCCACCAGTTGGGACAGGACCTACGAGCAGTACTTC. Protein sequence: CATSWDRTYEQYF. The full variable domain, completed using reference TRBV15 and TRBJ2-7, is DAMVIQNPRYQVTQFGKPVTLSCSQTLNHNVMYWYQQKSSQAPKLLFHYYDKDFNNEADTPDNFQSRRPNTSFCFLDIRSPGLGDTAMYLCATSWDRTYEQYFGPGTRLTVT.

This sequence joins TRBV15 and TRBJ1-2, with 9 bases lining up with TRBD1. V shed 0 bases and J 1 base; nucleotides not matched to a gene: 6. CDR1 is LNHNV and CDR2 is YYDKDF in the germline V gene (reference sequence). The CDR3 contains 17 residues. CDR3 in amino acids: CATSRDRTGVINYGYTF. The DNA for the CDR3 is TGTGCCACCAGCAGAGATCGGACAGGGGTGATTAACTATGGCTACACCTTC. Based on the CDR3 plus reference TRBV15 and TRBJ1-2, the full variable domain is DAMVIQNPRYQVTQFGKPVTLSCSQTLNHNVMYWYQQKSSQAPKLLFHYYDKDFNNEADTPDNFQSRRPNTSFCFLDIRSPGLGDTAMYLCATSRDRTGVINYGYTFGSGTRLTVV.

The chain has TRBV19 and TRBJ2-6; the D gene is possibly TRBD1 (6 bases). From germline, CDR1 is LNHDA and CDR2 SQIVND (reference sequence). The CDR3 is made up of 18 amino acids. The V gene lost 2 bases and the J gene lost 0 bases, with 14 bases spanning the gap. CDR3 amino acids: CASSIPGDPLSGANVLTF. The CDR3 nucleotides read TGTGCCAGTAGTATACCAGGGGACCCACTCTCTGGGGCCAACGTCCTGACTTTC.

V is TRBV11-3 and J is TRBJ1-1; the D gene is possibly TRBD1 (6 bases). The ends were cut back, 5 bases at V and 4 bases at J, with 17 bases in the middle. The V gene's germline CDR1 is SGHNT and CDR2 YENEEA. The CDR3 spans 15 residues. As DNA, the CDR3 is TGTGCCAGCAGCAGCCACAGGGCACCGGGCACTGAAGCTTTCTTT. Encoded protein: CASSSHRAPGTEAFF. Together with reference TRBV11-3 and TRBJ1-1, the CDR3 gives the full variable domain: EAGVVQSPRYKIIEKKQPVAFWCNPISGHNTLYWYLQNLGQGPELLIRYENEEAVDDSQLPKDRFSAERLKGVDSTLKIQPAELGDSAVYLCASSSHRAPGTEAFFGQGTRLTVV.

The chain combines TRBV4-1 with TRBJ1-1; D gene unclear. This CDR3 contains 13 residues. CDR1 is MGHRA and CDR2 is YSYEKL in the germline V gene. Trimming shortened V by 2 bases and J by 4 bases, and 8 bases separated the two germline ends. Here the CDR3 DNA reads TGCGCCAGCAGCCAAAACAGAGCCACTGAAGCTTTCTTT. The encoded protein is CASSQNRATEAFF.

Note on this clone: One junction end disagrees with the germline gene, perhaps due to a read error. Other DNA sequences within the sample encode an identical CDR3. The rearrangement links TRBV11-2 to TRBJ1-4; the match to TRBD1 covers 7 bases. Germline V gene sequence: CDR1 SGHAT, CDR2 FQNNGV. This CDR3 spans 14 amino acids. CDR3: CASSLDRVGEKLFF. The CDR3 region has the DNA TGTGCCAGCAGCCTAGACAGGGTAGGGGAAAAACTGTTTTTT.

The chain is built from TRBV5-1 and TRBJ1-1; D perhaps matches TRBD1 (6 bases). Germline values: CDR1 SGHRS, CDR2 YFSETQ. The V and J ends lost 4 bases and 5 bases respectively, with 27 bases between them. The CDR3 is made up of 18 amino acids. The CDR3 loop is CASSLQGMGRRGGTEAFF. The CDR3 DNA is TGCGCCAGCAGCCTACAGGGTATGGGGCGTCGAGGGGGAACTGAAGCTTTCTTT.

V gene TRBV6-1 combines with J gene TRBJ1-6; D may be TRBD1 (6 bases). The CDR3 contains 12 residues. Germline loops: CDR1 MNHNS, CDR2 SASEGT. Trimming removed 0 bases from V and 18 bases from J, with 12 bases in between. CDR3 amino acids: CASSEAPGAHHF. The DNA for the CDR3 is TGTGCCAGCAGTGAAGCCCCAGGGGCCCACCACTTT.

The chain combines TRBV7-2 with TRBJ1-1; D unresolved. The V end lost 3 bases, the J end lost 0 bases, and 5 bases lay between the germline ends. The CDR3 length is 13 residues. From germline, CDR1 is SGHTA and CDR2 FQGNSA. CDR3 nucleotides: TGTGCCAGCAGCTTTTCAGTGAACACTGAAGCTTTCTTT. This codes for CASSFSVNTEAFF.

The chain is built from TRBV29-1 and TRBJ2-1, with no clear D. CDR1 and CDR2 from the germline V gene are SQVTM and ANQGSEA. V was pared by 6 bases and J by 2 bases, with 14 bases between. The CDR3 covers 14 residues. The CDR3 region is CSVGPRLTYNEQFF. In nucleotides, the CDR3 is TGCAGCGTCGGTCCCCGCCTTACCTACAATGAGCAGTTCTTC.

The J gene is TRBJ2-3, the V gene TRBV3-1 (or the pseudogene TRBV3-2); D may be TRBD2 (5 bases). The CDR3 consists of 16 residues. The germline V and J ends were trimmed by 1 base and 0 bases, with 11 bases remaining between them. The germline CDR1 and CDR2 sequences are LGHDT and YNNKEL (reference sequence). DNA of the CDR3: TGTGCCAGCAGCCAAGGCCTAGCTGTTAGCACAGATACGCAGTATTTT. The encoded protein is CASSQGLAVSTDTQYF.

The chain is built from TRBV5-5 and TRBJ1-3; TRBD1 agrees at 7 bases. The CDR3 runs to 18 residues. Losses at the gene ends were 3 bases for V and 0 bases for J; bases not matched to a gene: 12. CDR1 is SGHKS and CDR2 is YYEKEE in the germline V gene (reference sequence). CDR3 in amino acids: CASSSPFGQASSGNTIYF. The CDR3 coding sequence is TGTGCCAGCAGCTCCCCCTTCGGACAGGCGAGCTCTGGAAACACCATATATTTT.

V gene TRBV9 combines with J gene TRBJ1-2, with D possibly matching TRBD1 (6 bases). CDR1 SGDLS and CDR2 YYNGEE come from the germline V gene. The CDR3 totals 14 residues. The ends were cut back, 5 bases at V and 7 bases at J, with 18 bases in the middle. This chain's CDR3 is CASSHPSTGSGYTF. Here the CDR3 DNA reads TGTGCCAGCAGTCACCCGAGTACAGGGAGTGGCTACACCTTC.

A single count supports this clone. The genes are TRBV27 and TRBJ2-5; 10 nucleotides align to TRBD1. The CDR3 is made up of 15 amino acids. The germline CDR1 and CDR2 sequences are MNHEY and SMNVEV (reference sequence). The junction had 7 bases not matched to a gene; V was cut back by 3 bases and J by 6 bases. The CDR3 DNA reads TGTGCCAGCAGTTTCTGGGACAGGGGTCGACAGACCCAGTACTTC. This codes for CASSFWDRGRQTQYF.

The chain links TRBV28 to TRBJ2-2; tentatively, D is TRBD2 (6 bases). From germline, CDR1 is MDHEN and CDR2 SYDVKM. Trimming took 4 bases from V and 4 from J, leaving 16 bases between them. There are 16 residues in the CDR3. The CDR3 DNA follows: TGTGCCAGCAGTTCCACGGGGGTTGGCGCCACCGGGGAGCTGTTTTTT. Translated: CASSSTGVGATGELFF.

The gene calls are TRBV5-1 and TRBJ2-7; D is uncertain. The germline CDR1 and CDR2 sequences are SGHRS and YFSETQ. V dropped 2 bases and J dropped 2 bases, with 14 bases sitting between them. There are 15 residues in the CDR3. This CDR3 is CASSFGEVPTYEQYF. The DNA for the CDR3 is TGCGCCAGCAGCTTTGGCGAGGTCCCAACCTACGAGCAGTACTTC.

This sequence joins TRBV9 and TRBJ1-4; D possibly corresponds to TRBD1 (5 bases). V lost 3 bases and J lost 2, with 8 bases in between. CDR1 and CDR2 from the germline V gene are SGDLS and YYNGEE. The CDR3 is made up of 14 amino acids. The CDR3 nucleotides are TGTGCCAGCAGCGCGACAGCTACTAATGAAAAACTGTTTTTT. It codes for CASSATATNEKLFF.

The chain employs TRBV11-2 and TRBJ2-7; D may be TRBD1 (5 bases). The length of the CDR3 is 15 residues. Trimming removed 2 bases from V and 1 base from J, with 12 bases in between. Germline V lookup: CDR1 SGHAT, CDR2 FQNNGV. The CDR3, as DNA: TGTGCCAGCAGCTTAATGACAGTTATGTCCTACGAGCAGTACTTC. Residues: CASSLMTVMSYEQYF.

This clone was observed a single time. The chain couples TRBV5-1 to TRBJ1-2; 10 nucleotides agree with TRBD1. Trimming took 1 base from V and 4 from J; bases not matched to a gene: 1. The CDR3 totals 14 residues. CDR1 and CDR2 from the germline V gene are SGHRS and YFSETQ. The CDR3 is CASSLRDRGYGYTF. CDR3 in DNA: TGCGCCAGCAGCTTGAGGGACAGGGGCTATGGCTACACCTTC.

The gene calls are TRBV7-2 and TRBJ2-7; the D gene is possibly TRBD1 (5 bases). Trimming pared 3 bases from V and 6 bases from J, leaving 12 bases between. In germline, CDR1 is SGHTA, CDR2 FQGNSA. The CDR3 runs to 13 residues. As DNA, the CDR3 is TGTGCCAGCAGCTTTCGGACACCCTCCGAGCAGTACTTC. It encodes CASSFRTPSEQYF.

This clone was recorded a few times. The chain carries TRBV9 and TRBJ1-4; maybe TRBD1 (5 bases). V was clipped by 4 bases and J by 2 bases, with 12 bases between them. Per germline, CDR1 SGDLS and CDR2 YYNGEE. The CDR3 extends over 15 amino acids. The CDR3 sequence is CASSTRDLTNEKLFF. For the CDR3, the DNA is TGTGCCAGCAGCACCAGGGATTTGACTAATGAAAAACTGTTTTTT. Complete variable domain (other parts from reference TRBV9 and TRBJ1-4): DSGVTQTPKHLITATGQRVTLRCSPRSGDLSVYWYQQSLDQGLQFLIQYYNGEERAKGNILERFSAQQFPDLHSELNLSSLELGDSALYFCASSTRDLTNEKLFFGSGTQLSVL.

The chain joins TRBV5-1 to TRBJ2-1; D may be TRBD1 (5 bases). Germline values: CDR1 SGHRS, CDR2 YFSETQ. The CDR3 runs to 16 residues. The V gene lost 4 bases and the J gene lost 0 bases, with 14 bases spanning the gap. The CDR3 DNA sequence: TGCGCCAGCAGCCGATCTGGGGCCCCCTCCTACAATGAGCAGTTCTTC. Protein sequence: CASSRSGAPSYNEQFF.

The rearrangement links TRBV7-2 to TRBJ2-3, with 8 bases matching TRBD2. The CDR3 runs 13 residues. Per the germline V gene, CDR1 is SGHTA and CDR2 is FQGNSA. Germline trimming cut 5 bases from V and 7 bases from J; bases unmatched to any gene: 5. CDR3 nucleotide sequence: TGTGCCAGCAGCGGGGCGGGGGGACATACGCAGTATTTT. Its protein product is CASSGAGGHTQYF.

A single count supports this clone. The CDR3 reads CASSLVVDRVSYEQYF. In DNA, the CDR3 is TGTGCCAGCAGCTTAGTTGTCGACAGGGTCTCCTACGAGCAGTACTTC. V and J are TRBV13 and TRBJ2-7; TRBD1 matches at 7 bases. The CDR3 runs 16 residues. The J segment lost 0 bases and the V segment lost 1 base, leaving 6 bases of the junction unmatched. Germline assignment: CDR1 PRHDT and CDR2 FYEKMQ (reference sequence).

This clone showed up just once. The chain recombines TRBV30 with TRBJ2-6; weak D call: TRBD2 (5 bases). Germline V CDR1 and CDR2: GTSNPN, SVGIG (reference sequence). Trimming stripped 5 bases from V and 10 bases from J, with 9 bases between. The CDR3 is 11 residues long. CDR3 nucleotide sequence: TGTGCCTGGGGCCGGGGAAACGTCCTGACTTTC. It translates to CAWGRGNVLTF.